These 18 T cell receptor beta chains were sequenced from one sample in a study of T cell repertoires in ileal Crohn's disease. TCRdb keeps only in-frame clones here, not all; method: immunoSEQ multiplex PCR. The data hold over 11,000 clones, with 80% to 85% observed a single time. Material for sequencing was ileal tissue. These receptors were obtained from an adult with Crohn's disease.

In its sample, this clone was seen once. The chain links TRBV6-1 to TRBJ2-5; D remains unclear. Germline CDR1 reads MNHNS; CDR2 reads SASEGT. The germline V and J ends were trimmed by 3 bases and 5 bases, with 10 bases remaining between them. The CDR3 totals 13 residues. The CDR3, as DNA: TGTGCCAGCAGTGATCCGGGTCCGGAGACCCAGTACTTC. This sequence encodes CASSDPGPETQYF.

This chain connects TRBV19 to TRBJ2-7; 8 bases line up with TRBD2. The CDR3 runs to 15 residues. The germline V gene encodes CDR1 LNHDA and CDR2 SQIVND (reference sequence). Trimming took 1 base from V and 2 from J; bases not matched to a gene: 4. The DNA of the CDR3 is TGTGCCAGTAGTATAGCGGGAGGGCCGGCCTACGAGCAGTACTTC. This translates into CASSIAGGPAYEQYF.

The chain couples TRBV6-1 to TRBJ2-1, with D possibly matching TRBD1 (6 bases). Germline V gene sequence: CDR1 MNHNS, CDR2 SASEGT. The V end lost 1 base, the J end lost 2 bases, and 15 bases lay between the germline ends. This CDR3 contains 17 residues. CDR3 amino acids: CASSEGGGHGPYNEQFF. The CDR3 bases are TGTGCCAGCAGTGAAGGAGGGGGACATGGGCCCTACAATGAGCAGTTCTTC.

This chain uses TRBV7-8 with TRBJ1-2, with D perhaps matching TRBD1 (6 bases). The V gene lost 4 bases and the J gene lost 2 bases, with 11 bases spanning the gap. Germline V gene lookup returns CDR1 SGHVS and CDR2 FQNEAQ. This CDR3 is built from 14 residues. The CDR3 bases are TGTGCCAGCAGCTCCGCGACAGGAAACTATGGCTACACCTTC. As protein: CASSSATGNYGYTF.

This chain uses TRBV7-9 with TRBJ2-3; D gene unclear. V dropped 1 base and J dropped 0 bases, with 14 bases sitting between them. The CDR3 has 17 residues. Germline V gives CDR1 SEHNR, CDR2 FQNEAQ (reference sequence). The CDR3 spells CASSLGGARLSTDTQYF. CDR3 coding DNA: TGTGCCAGCAGCTTAGGAGGAGCGCGCTTAAGCACAGATACGCAGTATTTT.

This clone was recorded a few times. V usage is TRBV19 and J usage is TRBJ1-6; D gene unclear. This CDR3 is 16 amino acids long. The germline V and J ends were trimmed by 2 bases and 8 bases, with 16 bases remaining between them. Germline V CDR1 and CDR2: LNHDA, SQIVND (reference sequence). The CDR3 loop reads CASSIIHNLGDSPLHF. The CDR3 nucleotides are TGTGCCAGTAGTATAATTCACAATCTTGGTGATTCACCCCTCCACTTT. Together with reference TRBV19 and TRBJ1-6, the CDR3 gives the full variable domain: DGGITQSPKYLFRKEGQNVTLSCEQNLNHDAMYWYRQDPGQGLRLIYYSQIVNDFQKGDIAEGYSVSREKKESFPLTVTSAQKNPTAFYLCASSIIHNLGDSPLHFGNGTRLTVT.

There are a few counts of this clone. The V and J genes are TRBV6-6 and TRBJ2-7, with 11 bases aligning to TRBD1. Germline assignment: CDR1 MNHNY and CDR2 SVGAGI (reference sequence). Unmatched junction bases numbered 3, after V lost 5 bases and J lost 6 bases. The CDR3 has 13 amino acids. CDR3 sequence reads: CASSTGTGGEQYF. The CDR3 DNA sequence: TGTGCCAGCAGTACCGGGACAGGGGGCGAGCAGTACTTC.

The chain links TRBV14 to TRBJ1-1; maybe TRBD1 (5 bases). From germline, CDR1 is SGHDN and CDR2 FVKESK. V shed 1 base and J shed 1 base, with 13 bases lying between them. This CDR3 has 16 amino acids. For the CDR3, the DNA is TGTGCCAGCAGCCAAGCGGTTGGACAACGGAACACTGAAGCTTTCTTT. Its protein product is CASSQAVGQRNTEAFF.

This rearrangement joins TRBV7-6 to TRBJ1-2, with D maybe TRBD1 (5 bases). This CDR3 comprises 14 residues. Deletions cut 1 base from V and 6 bases from J, with 12 bases between. Germline-derived CDR1 and CDR2 are SGHVS and FNYEAQ. CDR3 sequence (DNA): TGTGCCAGCAGCTTAGGTGGGGCATTGGATGGCTACACCTTC. Its translation: CASSLGGALDGYTF. The whole variable domain, remainder taken from reference TRBV7-6 and TRBJ1-2, is GAGVSQSPRYKVTKRGQDVALRCDPISGHVSLYWYRQALGQGPEFLTYFNYEAQQDKSGLPNDRFSAERPEGSISTLTIQRTEQRDSAMYRCASSLGGALDGYTFGSGTRLTVV.

This clone is deemed medium-sized (0.01 to 0.1%). The chain recombines TRBV10-3 with TRBJ2-5; D is uncertain. This CDR3 has 14 amino acids. V gave up 1 base and J gave up 1 base, with 7 bases separating them. Germline-derived CDR1 and CDR2 are ENHRY and SYGVKD. The CDR3: CAISEYGSQETQYF. For the CDR3, the DNA is TGTGCCATCAGTGAGTATGGCAGCCAAGAGACCCAGTACTTC.

The chain employs TRBV27 and TRBJ1-1; D might be TRBD1 (6 bases). Per the germline V gene, CDR1 is MNHEY and CDR2 is SMNVEV (reference sequence). The CDR3 is made up of 11 amino acids. The V gene lost 6 bases and the J gene lost 5 bases, with 7 bases spanning the gap. The CDR3: CASSQGTEAFF. CDR3 nucleotide sequence: TGTGCCAGCAGCCAGGGGACTGAAGCTTTCTTT.

CDR3 sequence (DNA): TGCGCCAGCAGTGCTAGCGGGGTCGTCCGGGAGACCCAGTACTTC. Protein: CASSASGVVRETQYF. This rearrangement joins TRBV5-1 to TRBJ2-5; 9 nucleotides line up with TRBD2. The CDR3 is 15 amino acids. Germline V gene lookup returns CDR1 SGHRS and CDR2 YFSETQ. With 5 bases clipped from V and 5 bases from J, the junction kept 10 bases outside the gene matches.

The chain couples TRBV7-9 to TRBJ2-2; 10 bases are shared with TRBD1. This CDR3 comprises 17 residues. Per the germline V gene, CDR1 is SEHNR and CDR2 is FQNEAQ (reference sequence). Trimming at V came to 5 bases and at J to 6 bases, leaving 12 bases not matched to a gene. The CDR3, as DNA: TGTGCCAGCAGCCGAAGGGAACCCGGGACAGGGGCCGGGGAGCTGTTTTTT. Its translation: CASSRREPGTGAGELFF. The full variable domain, in which reference TRBV7-9 and TRBJ2-2 provide the parts outside the CDR3, is DTGVSQNPRHKITKRGQNVTFRCDPISEHNRLYWYRQTLGQGPEFLTYFQNEAQLEKSRLLSDRFSAERPKGSFSTLEIQRTEQGDSAMYLCASSRREPGTGAGELFFGEGSRLTVL.

The table lists this clone with a few counts. This sequence joins TRBV27 and TRBJ1-4; TRBD1 agrees at 8 bases. Germline trimming cut 2 bases from V and 8 bases from J; bases unmatched to any gene: 4. Germline CDR1 and CDR2: MNHEY and SMNVEV (reference sequence). The CDR3 loop spans 14 amino acids. CDR3 DNA: TGTGCCAGCAGTTTAGTTTGGACAGGGGAAAAACTGTTTTTT. Translating gives CASSLVWTGEKLFF. Full variable domain (outside the CDR3, taken from reference TRBV27 and TRBJ1-4): EAQVTQNPRYLITVTGKKLTVTCSQNMNHEYMSWYRQDPGLGLRQIYYSMNVEVTDKGDVPEGYKVSRKEKRNFPLILESPSPNQTSLYFCASSLVWTGEKLFFGSGTQLSVL.

The CDR3 protein is CASSSWAGHQETQYF. The CDR3 DNA reads as TGCGCCAGCAGCTCATGGGCGGGGCACCAAGAGACCCAGTACTTC. The chain couples TRBV5-1 to TRBJ2-5, with a weak D call TRBD2 (6 bases). Looked up from germline, CDR1 is SGHRS and CDR2 is YFSETQ. The V end lost 3 bases, the J end lost 0 bases, and 12 bases lay between the germline ends. The CDR3 sequence is 15 residues long.

The chain recombines TRBV9 with TRBJ2-5, with 8 nucleotides matching TRBD2. The germline gives CDR1 SGDLS, CDR2 YYNGEE. V shed 0 bases, J shed 3 bases, and the junction held 4 bases outside the gene matches. This CDR3 comprises 15 residues. The CDR3 DNA reads as TGTGCCAGCAGCGTAGATTCGGGACTAGAAGAGACCCAGTACTTC. As protein: CASSVDSGLEETQYF.

This chain joins TRBV5-8 and TRBJ2-7; possible D gene TRBD2, 6 bases. Germline values: CDR1 SGHTS, CDR2 YDEGEE. V was cut by 3 bases and J by 4 bases, with 11 bases left in between. The CDR3 extends over 13 amino acids. The CDR3 DNA follows: TGTGCCAGCAGCTGGCGGGGCGGGTACGAGCAGTACTTC. This sequence encodes CASSWRGGYEQYF.

Only one count was recorded for this clone. The chain combines TRBV27 with TRBJ2-3; no clear D. Germline lookup yields CDR1 MNHEY and CDR2 SMNVEV (reference sequence). The CDR3 is 13 amino acids. The V and J ends lost 6 bases and 0 bases respectively, with 7 bases between them. This chain's CDR3 is CASRTYSTDTQYF. The CDR3 nucleotides are TGTGCCAGCAGAACCTACAGCACAGATACGCAGTATTTT.